The entry below gives a single T cell receptor beta chain sequence along with its context. The antigen this receptor binds is unknown. At one of its ends the junction is not consistent with the germline gene, which may arise from a read error. This entry comes from a study of identical twins' blood T cells (dated by TCRdb to the early 2010s). Looking at the study overall: About 48 million Illumina reads were obtained across roughly 12 libraries, comprising six alpha-chain and six beta-chain libraries. TCR alpha and beta chain repertoires of three pairs of monozygous twins were compared using next-generation sequencing to assess genetic influence on repertoire formation.

The paper as a whole reports these results and caveats: Because the twins were reared together, environmental influences could not be ruled out as the explanation for twin similarity. Among the most abundant TCRbeta clonotypes, every donor shared more CDR3 sequences with her own twin than with unrelated donors. The study stated that the proposed role of the TCRalpha J segment in MHC recognition during thymic selection needs to be validated by independent studies. Twin pairs were reported to be markedly more alike in V gene usage than unrelated donors were, even when looking at non-selected out-of-frame TCRbeta clonotypes. How many CDR3 clonotypes two donors shared depended mainly on the product of their cloneset sizes, and the twins did not clearly stray from this trend.

The CDR3 covers 14 residues, taking in both the cysteine and the phenylalanine. The CDR3 DNA has 42 bases and is translated from base 1. CDR1 is given as SSHAT and CDR2 as FNYEAQ, both from the germline V gene (reference sequence). Donors were six healthy women forming three monozygous twin pairs. Each of the three twin pairs had been raised together, and the twins in each pair were thought likely to have encountered the same infectious agents and vaccines. RNA was isolated from peripheral blood mononuclear cells and used to prepare TCR cDNA libraries. Library method: 5' RACE. Sequencing was performed on an Illumina Genome Analyzer IIx. To prepare the RNA-based TCR cDNA libraries, a previously described protocol was followed, with several modifications. To prevent cross-contamination, sample-specific barcodes were introduced on both ends of each TCR cDNA library during cDNA synthesis and amplification. In the original analysis: Between about 90,000 and nearly 550,000 clonotypes were identified per individual, and roughly 2.2 to 3.6 million CDR3-containing reads were obtained per library. Reads with improper barcode index combinations were discarded, and clonesets were then built for each library with the MiTCR software. During the assembly of CDR3 clonotypes by MiTCR, low-quality reads were filtered or rescued and PCR and sequencing errors were corrected. Artificial out-of-frame clonotypes were removed by being mapped to in-frame sequences, with one indel in the CDR3 allowed. To measure how similar V and J gene usage was between donors, Jensen-Shannon divergence was divided by mean entropy. The public reads were quality trimmed at Q25 with fastp and then assembled into clones with MiXCR by TCRdb, keeping productive beta chains. Here each entry gathers all rows of one CDR3 protein and keeps the most common genes and DNA. The V and J calls follow TCRdb's processing rather than the paper's. The sample yields approximately 280 distinct CDR3 sequences; approximately 57% were counted once. About 39% of the sample is in the top ten clones.

Sequencing was performed on PBMCs. The sequence joins TRBV7-7 to TRBJ2-1, and perhaps TRBD1 as D gene, on 5 matching bases. The sequence derives from a woman between 18 and 55 years old in good health. The CDR3 is CASSWGNSGDEQFF. The sequenced DNA is TGTGCTAGCAGCTGGGGCAACTCGGGCGATGAGCAGTTCTTC.